Listed below are T cell receptor beta chains from one sample, sequenced in a study of T-cell reconstitution after alpha-beta-depleted transplantation in children. TCRdb used MiXCR to reprocess the PCR reads, holding one entry per CDR3 protein. The profile shows around 670,000 distinct CDR3 sequences, over 10% of them singletons. This specimen consisted of PBMCs, obtained before TCRalphabeta/CD19-depleted stem cell transplant. All receptors derive from a girl aged 2-10 years with congenital amegakaryocytic thrombocytopenia, due to receive a stem cell transplant. Both conserved end residues are part of each CDR3. D genes are given only for firm matches. Clone size, where shown, is once, few, many, or a class for clones that have expanded.

v_call	j_call	clone_size	d_call	cdr3_aa	cdr3_nt
TRBV20-1	TRBJ2-3	.	.	CSASESGTSDTQYF	TGCAGTGCTAGCGAAAGTGGGACTTCAGATACGCAGTATTTT
TRBV30	TRBJ2-1	.	.	CAWSPGTFLGGEKQFF	TGTGCCTGGAGCCCAGGGACTTTCTTGGGAGGCGAAAAGCAGTTCTTC
TRBV29-1	TRBJ2-3	many	.	CSVVGGQGTDTQYF	TGCAGCGTTGTAGGAGGGCAAGGGACAGATACGCAGTATTTT
TRBV27	TRBJ2-7	.	TRBD2	CASRPGLVFYEQYF	TGTGCCAGCAGACCGGGACTAGTGTTCTACGAGCAGTACTTC
TRBV29-1	TRBJ2-2	many	.	CSVGRGTGELFF	TGCAGCGTCGGGCGGGGCACCGGGGAGCTGTTTTTT
TRBV11-2	TRBJ2-1	many	TRBD2	CASSLVGTSGRWTCFF	TGTGCCAGCAGCTTAGTTGGGACTAGCGGGAGATGGACCTGCTTCTTC
TRBV6-6	TRBJ1-6	.	TRBD1	CASSSRQGTRFHF	TGTGCCAGCAGTTCCAGACAGGGGACCCGATTCCACTTT
TRBV5-1	TRBJ1-6	many	.	CASSLDRNSPLHF	TGTGCCAGCAGCTTGGACCGGAATTCACCCCTCCACTTT
TRBV5-1	TRBJ2-1	many	TRBD2	CASSYPSGRLSSYNEQFF	TGCGCCAGCAGCTACCCTAGCGGGAGGCTTAGCTCCTACAATGAGCAGTTCTTC
TRBV7-9	TRBJ1-1	many	.	CASSLIQVNTEAFF	TGTGCCAGCAGCTTAATTCAAGTGAACACTGAAGCTTTCTTT
TRBV11-2	TRBJ2-2	.	.	CASSPGGPAGELFF	TGTGCCAGCAGCCCAGGGGGGCCCGCCGGGGAGCTGTTTTTT
TRBV19	TRBJ2-2	.	.	CASQVQGSRTGELFF	TGTGCCAGTCAGGTGCAGGGTTCAAGAACCGGGGAGCTGTTTTTT
TRBV29-1	TRBJ2-1	few	TRBD2	CSVETSGYYNEQFF	TGCAGCGTTGAAACTAGCGGGTATTACAATGAGCAGTTCTTC
TRBV4-1	TRBJ2-3	many	TRBD2	CASSSQSGRSTDTQYF	TGCGCCAGCAGCTCCCAGAGCGGGAGAAGCACAGATACGCAGTATTTT
TRBV5-1	TRBJ2-7	.	TRBD2	CASSPWLAESYEQYF	TGCGCCAGCAGCCCCTGGCTAGCGGAGTCCTACGAGCAGTACTTC
TRBV5-1	TRBJ2-2	many	TRBD1	CASRTGGEVGELFF	TGCGCCAGCAGGACAGGGGGCGAGGTCGGGGAGCTGTTTTTT
TRBV20-1	TRBJ2-1	many	TRBD2	CSARDGKREYVEQFF	TGCAGTGCTAGAGATGGGAAGCGGGAGTATGTTGAGCAGTTCTTC
TRBV12-3/TRBV12-4	TRBJ2-1	few	.	CASNPPGGGEQFF	TGTGCCAGCAATCCCCCCGGGGGAGGTGAGCAGTTCTTC
TRBV18	TRBJ1-1	.	.	CASEEGESFF	TGTGCCAGTGAGGAGGGGGAGTCTTTCTTT
TRBV20-1	TRBJ2-5	.	.	CSASDGVETQYF	TGCAGTGCTAGCGACGGGGTAGAGACCCAGTACTTC
TRBV20-1	TRBJ1-5	.	.	CSATLGTYSNQPQHF	TGCAGTGCTACCCTGGGGACCTATAGCAATCAGCCCCAGCATTTT
TRBV7-9	TRBJ2-3	.	.	CASSDARPDTQYF	TGTGCCAGCAGCGACGCTAGGCCAGATACGCAGTATTTT
TRBV20-1	TRBJ1-1	many	TRBD1	CSALGQGITEAFF	TGCAGTGCGCTGGGACAGGGGATTACTGAAGCTTTCTTT
TRBV5-1	TRBJ2-7	many	.	CASSLEGFYEQYF	TGCGCCAGCAGCTTGGAAGGATTCTACGAGCAGTACTTC
TRBV6-6	TRBJ2-3	many	.	CASRWDNTDTQYF	TGTGCCAGCAGATGGGACAACACAGATACGCAGTATTTT
TRBV19	TRBJ2-1	few	.	CASRARVSVEQFF	TGTGCCAGTAGAGCCCGGGTTTCAGTTGAGCAGTTCTTC
TRBV11-2	TRBJ2-7	many	.	CASSLDRGDEQYF	TGTGCCAGCAGCTTAGATAGGGGCGACGAGCAGTACTTC
TRBV5-6	TRBJ2-3	many	TRBD2	CASRLAGDVDTQYF	TGTGCCAGCAGACTAGCGGGAGACGTAGATACGCAGTATTTT
TRBV5-1	TRBJ2-5	.	TRBD2	CASSGRLAARETQYF	TGCGCCAGCAGCGGGAGACTAGCGGCTAGGGAGACCCAGTACTTC